The 24 T cell receptor beta chains listed next were all sequenced from one sample in a study of shared clonotypes between healthy human individuals. The method was immunoSEQ multiplex PCR; TCRdb's version includes in-frame clones alone and lacks a portion of them. The table records over a million clones, 95% to 97% of them present only once. What was sequenced was naive CD4+ T cells sorted from blood. Subset meaning: CD45RA+ positively selected. These receptors all come from a man aged 25 to 40 in good health.

The rearrangement joins TRBV9 to TRBJ2-6; D might be TRBD1 (6 bases). The CDR3 has 14 amino acids. V was cut by 4 bases and J by 9 bases, with 14 bases left in between. The V gene's germline CDR1 is SGDLS and CDR2 YYNGEE. CDR3 in amino acids: CASSPVQGSNVLTF. In DNA form, the CDR3 reads TGTGCCAGCAGCCCGGTACAGGGTAGCAACGTCCTGACTTTC.

This clone was counted a single time. The rearrangement uses TRBV2 and TRBJ2-7; TRBD1 agrees at 10 bases. The CDR3 spans 15 residues. The J segment lost 5 bases and the V segment lost 3 bases, leaving 7 bases of the junction unmatched. The V gene's germline CDR1 is SNHLY and CDR2 FYNNEI. In DNA form, the CDR3 reads TGTGCCAGCAGTGAGGACAGGGGGTTAAGTCACGAGCAGTACTTC. This codes for CASSEDRGLSHEQYF.

This CDR3 reads CASSVDLEREQFF. The CDR3 DNA reads TGTGCCAGCAGCGTAGATCTTGAGCGTGAGCAGTTCTTC. The chain joins TRBV9 to TRBJ2-1; D is unresolved. There are 13 residues in the CDR3. Trimming removed 0 bases at V and 9 bases at J, with 10 bases between. CDR1 and CDR2 (germline): SGDLS, YYNGEE.

This chain links TRBV5-5 with TRBJ2-4, with D possibly TRBD1 on 6 matching bases. Germline V lookup: CDR1 SGHKS, CDR2 YYEKEE (reference sequence). This CDR3 comprises 14 residues. V shed 1 base and J shed 5 bases, with 10 bases lying between them. CDR3 sequence (DNA): TGTGCCAGCAGCTTGTGGGGGCGTGAAAACATTCAGTACTTC. Translation gives CASSLWGRENIQYF.

The V gene is TRBV28, the J gene TRBJ1-5, with D hard to call. Trimming took 6 bases from V and 9 from J, leaving 12 bases between them. CDR1 is MDHEN, CDR2 SYDVKM, per germline. The CDR3 has 12 residues. The CDR3 sequence is CASRAGSGPQHF. The CDR3 DNA reads TGTGCCAGCAGGGCCGGGTCAGGGCCCCAGCATTTT.

The V and J genes are TRBV15 and TRBJ2-6; maybe TRBD1 (6 bases). This CDR3 is built from 18 residues. Looked up from germline, CDR1 is LNHNV and CDR2 is YYDKDF (reference sequence). V was shortened by 0 bases and J by 4 bases, with 16 bases between the two germline ends. CDR3 sequence (DNA): TGTGCCACCAGCAGAGAAACAGGGCTTACGGCGGGGGCCAACGTCCTGACTTTC. It codes for CATSRETGLTAGANVLTF. The full variable domain, completed using reference TRBV15 and TRBJ2-6, is DAMVIQNPRYQVTQFGKPVTLSCSQTLNHNVMYWYQQKSSQAPKLLFHYYDKDFNNEADTPDNFQSRRPNTSFCFLDIRSPGLGDTAMYLCATSRETGLTAGANVLTFGAGSRLTVL.

This chain uses TRBV27 with TRBJ2-6, with TRBD1 matching over 7 bases. Germline assignment: CDR1 MNHEY and CDR2 SMNVEV (reference sequence). Losses at the gene ends were 5 bases for V and 4 bases for J; bases not matched to a gene: 11. This CDR3 has 17 residues. CDR3 DNA: TGTGCCAGCAGTGCCCGGGACAGTCTATCCGGGGCCAACGTCCTGACTTTC. It is translated as CASSARDSLSGANVLTF.

In this sample, this clone turned up once. The rearrangement links TRBV19 to TRBJ1-2; tentative D call: TRBD1 (6 bases). The CDR3 runs to 14 residues. From germline, CDR1 is LNHDA and CDR2 SQIVND (reference sequence). The ends were cut back, 9 bases at V and 3 bases at J, with 17 bases in the middle. CDR3 sequence (DNA): TGTGCCAGCATCGGGAGGGGGACGGACTATGGCTACACCTTC. Protein sequence: CASIGRGTDYGYTF.

The chain uses TRBV7-2 and TRBJ1-5; D perhaps matches TRBD1 (6 bases). Germline CDR1 is SGHTA and CDR2 is FQGNSA. Trimming took off 3 bases at V and 6 bases at J, with 15 bases between the two ends. The CDR3 covers 15 residues. CDR3 region: CASSFTGSIAQPQHF. In DNA, the CDR3 is TGTGCCAGCAGCTTCACAGGGAGCATAGCTCAGCCCCAGCATTTT.

This sequence joins TRBV10-2 and TRBJ2-5, with D unresolved. Germline-derived CDR1 and CDR2 are WSHSY and SAAADI. Trimming shortened V by 3 bases and J by 5 bases, and 10 bases separated the two germline ends. The CDR3 contains 13 residues. CDR3 sequence reads: CASSDLRWETQYF. CDR3 coding DNA: TGCGCCAGCAGTGATCTGCGGTGGGAGACCCAGTACTTC.

This chain uses TRBV4-1 with TRBJ2-1, with 12 bases fitting TRBD2. Germline V gives CDR1 MGHRA, CDR2 YSYEKL. The CDR3 spans 17 residues. V lost 6 bases, J lost 9 bases, and 15 bases stayed unmatched. The CDR3 DNA reads as TGCGCCAGCAGGACCAAGGGACTAGCGGGTCAGGTGGGTGAGCAGTTCTTC. It codes for CASRTKGLAGQVGEQFF.

In DNA, the CDR3 is TGCAGCGTTGACGTCCGTAAGATTGACTCCTACGAGCAGTACTTC. Protein sequence: CSVDVRKIDSYEQYF. The rearrangement links TRBV29-1 to TRBJ2-7, with D hard to call. The CDR3 is 15 residues long. The V gene's germline CDR1 is SQVTM and CDR2 ANQGSEA. V dropped 3 bases and J dropped 0 bases, with 15 bases sitting between them.

The chain carries TRBV11-3 and TRBJ1-3; D may be TRBD1 (6 bases). The V end lost 2 bases, the J end lost 0 bases, and 8 bases lay between the germline ends. CDR3 length: 15 amino acids. The germline V gene has CDR1 SGHNT and CDR2 YENEEA. CDR3 residues: CASSLRGHSGNTIYF. As DNA, the CDR3 is TGTGCCAGCAGCTTACGGGGACACTCTGGAAACACCATATATTTT.

The chain joins TRBV5-6 to TRBJ2-2; no definite D call. V was clipped by 2 bases and J by 6 bases, with 5 bases between them. The CDR3 totals 12 residues. The germline CDR1 and CDR2 sequences are SGHDT and YYEEEE. The CDR3 DNA follows: TGTGCCAGCAGCTTTCGATCCGGGGAGCTGTTTTTT. Its protein is CASSFRSGELFF.

This chain joins TRBV27 and TRBJ2-3; 9 nucleotides match TRBD2. The V and J ends lost 5 bases and 1 base, in that order; junction bases with no gene match: 4. The germline gives CDR1 MNHEY, CDR2 SMNVEV (reference sequence). The CDR3 spans 15 residues. The DNA for the CDR3 is TGTGCCAGCAGTGTAAGGACTAGCGGCACAGATACGCAGTATTTT. Amino acids: CASSVRTSGTDTQYF.

J is TRBJ2-6 and V is TRBV19; no clear D gene. CDR1 and CDR2 (germline): LNHDA, SQIVND (reference sequence). V was cut by 4 bases and J by 0 bases, with 13 bases left in between. CDR3 length equals 17 residues. The CDR3 protein is CASSKGSLSSGANVLTF. The CDR3 DNA follows: TGTGCCAGTAGTAAGGGCAGCTTGAGCTCTGGGGCCAACGTCCTGACTTTC.

The gene calls are TRBV9 and TRBJ2-5; possibly TRBD1 for D (5 bases). The CDR3 spans 17 residues. Trimming took off 4 bases at V and 0 bases at J, with 19 bases between the two ends. CDR1 and CDR2 from the germline V gene are SGDLS and YYNGEE. CDR3 amino acids: CASSSRLGRPNQETQYF. DNA of the CDR3: TGTGCCAGCAGCTCCCGTTTGGGGCGTCCGAACCAAGAGACCCAGTACTTC.

This clone was counted once. The same CDR3 is also encoded by other DNA sequences in this sample. The chain recombines TRBV18 with TRBJ2-5; 7 bases match TRBD1. V lost 6 bases and J lost 4; bases outside the gene matches: 5. Germline V gene data show CDR1 as KGHSH and CDR2 as LQKENI. The CDR3 extends over 13 amino acids. DNA of the CDR3: TGTGCCAGCTCTCCAGGGGGACGAGAGACCCAGTACTTC. Translated: CASSPGGRETQYF.

The chain couples TRBV10-2 to TRBJ2-2, with 7 bases lining up with TRBD1. J lost 1 base, V lost 2 bases, and 13 bases had no gene match. Germline V gene lookup returns CDR1 WSHSY and CDR2 SAAADI. The CDR3 extends over 19 amino acids. CDR3 residues: CASSEVRPETGLNTGELFF. The CDR3, as DNA: TGCGCCAGCAGTGAGGTCAGACCAGAGACAGGGTTGAACACCGGGGAGCTGTTTTTT.

The chain joins TRBV4-1 to TRBJ2-7, with 7 bases aligning to TRBD2. V dropped 1 base and J dropped 0; count of bases not matched to a gene: 6. The length of the CDR3 is 16 residues. From germline, CDR1 is MGHRA and CDR2 YSYEKL. The CDR3 loop reads CASSQVPGTTSYEQYF. DNA for the CDR3: TGCGCCAGCAGCCAAGTTCCCGGGACTACCTCCTACGAGCAGTACTTC.

The CDR3 nucleotides are TGCGCCAGCAGCTTGACGGGCGCGAGGGGAGGGAACACTGAAGCTTTCTTT. It yields the protein CASSLTGARGGNTEAFF. The V and J genes are TRBV5-1 and TRBJ1-1, with D possibly being TRBD1 (5 bases). With 1 base removed from V and 1 base from J, the gap between germline ends came to 17 bases. This CDR3 spans 17 amino acids. Germline V CDR1 and CDR2: SGHRS, YFSETQ.

The CDR3 protein is CASSSYPGTGGYEQYF. CDR3 coding DNA: TGTGCCAGCAGTTCGTACCCCGGGACAGGGGGCTACGAGCAGTACTTC. The chain is built from TRBV6-5 and TRBJ2-7; 11 nucleotides line up with TRBD1. Looked up from germline, CDR1 is MNHEY and CDR2 is SVGAGI. Trimming removed 4 bases from V and 3 bases from J; junction bases left unmatched: 8. This CDR3 spans 16 amino acids.

This sequence joins TRBV19 and TRBJ2-1; D not resolved. The germline gives CDR1 LNHDA, CDR2 SQIVND (reference sequence). This CDR3 spans 16 amino acids. Between the trimmed V and J ends, which lost 6 bases and 2 bases, there was a span of 17 bases. The CDR3: CASSARTVKAYNEQFF. Written as DNA, the CDR3 is TGTGCCAGTAGCGCCCGGACCGTTAAAGCCTACAATGAGCAGTTCTTC. The full variable domain, in which reference TRBV19 and TRBJ2-1 provide the parts outside the CDR3, is DGGITQSPKYLFRKEGQNVTLSCEQNLNHDAMYWYRQDPGQGLRLIYYSQIVNDFQKGDIAEGYSVSREKKESFPLTVTSAQKNPTAFYLCASSARTVKAYNEQFFGPGTRLTVL.

This chain joins TRBV27 and TRBJ2-2, with TRBD2 as a possible D gene (5 bases). Trimming pared 3 bases from V and 5 bases from J, leaving 13 bases between. Germline lookup yields CDR1 MNHEY and CDR2 SMNVEV (reference sequence). This CDR3 comprises 15 residues. The chain's CDR3 is CASSLSGTKTGELFF. The DNA for the CDR3 is TGTGCCAGCAGTTTGAGCGGAACCAAAACCGGGGAGCTGTTTTTT.